Listed below are T cell receptor beta chains from one sample, sequenced in a study of cytomegalovirus exposure and HLA in healthy donors. TCRdb keeps only in-frame clones here, not all; method: immunoSEQ multiplex PCR. The sample lists 160,000 or so clones, nearly 80% occurring once. Input material: PBMCs. The source of these receptors is a woman aged 40 to 50 in good health and CMV-seronegative. The CDR3 runs from the conserved cysteine through the conserved F or W. A D gene is named only where the DNA matches it firmly. The size field is filled for only some rows; it gives once, few, many or a size class.

j_call v_call clone_size d_call cdr3_nt cdr3_aa
TRBJ1-2 TRBV7-9 NA TRBD1 TGTGCCAGCAGCTTCATCACCAGGGGGCGGGATGGCTACACCTTC CASSFITRGRDGYTF
TRBJ1-3 TRBV5-8 NA NA TGTGCCAGCAGCTTAAGTAACAGTTGGAGGGTGAACACCATATATTTT CASSLSNSWRVNTIYF
TRBJ2-3 TRBV5-1 NA TRBD2 TGCGCCAGCAGCTTTCCGGGGGGAGATACGCAGTATTTT CASSFPGGDTQYF
TRBJ1-1 TRBV28 NA NA TGTGCCAGCAGCCAGCCGGGGACACCTAACACTGAAGCTTTCTTT CASSQPGTPNTEAFF
TRBJ2-7 TRBV2 few TRBD2 TGTGCCAGCAGCCCCCTCGCGGGGGGCTACGAGCAGTACTTC CASSPLAGGYEQYF
TRBJ2-5 TRBV7-2 NA TRBD2 TGTGCCAGCAGCCGCCGACTAGCCACCCAAGAGACCCAGTACTTC CASSRRLATQETQYF
TRBJ2-3 TRBV7-3 NA NA TGTGCCAGCAGCTTAGGGGGGGGCTATACGCAGTATTTT CASSLGGGYTQYF
TRBJ2-3 TRBV4-2 NA TRBD2 TGTGCCAGCCGACTGAGGGCTAGCGGGGGAGCTAGCACAGATACGCAGTATTTT CASRLRASGGASTDTQYF
TRBJ2-7 TRBV23-1 NA TRBD2 TGCGCCAGCAGTCAAGGGACTAGCGGGGATTACGAGCAGTACTTC CASSQGTSGDYEQYF
TRBJ2-2 TRBV28 NA NA TGTGCCAGCAGTACTGCGAACACCGGGGAGCTGTTTTTT CASSTANTGELFF
TRBJ2-3 TRBV6-6 NA TRBD1 TGTGCAACAGGGGCGCACACAGATACGCAGTATTTT CATGAHTDTQYF
TRBJ1-1 TRBV4-1 once NA TGCGCCAGTCGATTAGGGGGGGGCACTGAAGCTTTCTTT CASRLGGGTEAFF
TRBJ1-1 TRBV7-9 once NA TGTGCCAGCAGCCCGGGCGGGGAGAACACTGAAGCTTTCTTT CASSPGGENTEAFF
TRBJ2-1 TRBV2 few TRBD2 TGTGCCAGCAGTGAAAGGCTAGCGGTCTACAATGAGCAGTTCTTC CASSERLAVYNEQFF
TRBJ2-5 TRBV5-1 NA NA TGCGCCAGCCGGGTTCCTCAAGAGGCCCAGTACTTC CASRVPQEAQYF
TRBJ2-7 TRBV6-6 NA TRBD1 TGTGCCAGCAGTACCGGGACAGGTCCGTACGAGCAGTACTTC CASSTGTGPYEQYF
TRBJ2-7 TRBV5-1 NA TRBD2 TGCGCCAGCACCTTAAGGGGGACTAGCGAAGCCTACGAGCAGTACTTC CASTLRGTSEAYEQYF
TRBJ2-7 TRBV6-1 NA TRBD1 TGTGCCAGCAGTAGAACCGGGACAGTCAACTACGAGCAGTACTTC CASSRTGTVNYEQYF
TRBJ1-2 TRBV18 few TRBD1 TGTGCCAGCTCACCAACTACAGGGGAGTACTATGGCTACACCTTC CASSPTTGEYYGYTF
TRBJ2-5 TRBV7-7 NA TRBD1 TGTGCCAGCAGCCAAGACAGGGGAGAAGAGACCCAGTACTTC CASSQDRGEETQYF
TRBJ2-7 TRBV6-6 NA NA TGTGCCAGCAGTCCTATAGGGGGATACTACGAGCAGTACTTC CASSPIGGYYEQYF
TRBJ2-7 TRBV5-1 NA TRBD2 TGCGCCAGCAGCCTAGCGGGGGTCTCCTACGAGCAGTACTTC CASSLAGVSYEQYF
TRBJ1-6 TRBV7-9 NA NA TGTTCCAGCAGCTTCGGACAGAATAATTCACCCCTCCACTTT CSSSFGQNNSPLHF
TRBJ2-3 TRBV7-9 NA NA TGTGCCAGCAGCCACTTAGGAAGTAAAACTAACACAGATACGCAGTATTTT CASSHLGSKTNTDTQYF
TRBJ1-5 TRBV2 NA NA TGTGCCAGCCAGGGGTTGAGTCAGCCCCAGCATTTT CASQGLSQPQHF
TRBJ2-1 TRBV5-5 NA TRBD2 TGTGCCAGCAGCTCACCTGAGACTAGCGGGGGTTACAATGAGCAGTTCTTC CASSSPETSGGYNEQFF
TRBJ2-3 TRBV9 NA NA TGTGCCAGCAGCCTTGACAGGAAGGGCGCAGATACGCAGTATTTT CASSLDRKGADTQYF
TRBJ1-4 TRBV28 NA TRBD1 TGTGCCAGCAGTTCCGGGACAGGGAATGAAAAACTGTTTTTT CASSSGTGNEKLFF
TRBJ1-4 TRBV19 few NA TGTGCCAGTACAGACTGGTTGGATGAAAAACTGTTTTTT CASTDWLDEKLFF
TRBJ1-4 TRBV19 NA NA TGTGCCAGTAGTCCCCCCCCGACAGGCCAAAAACTGTTTTTT CASSPPPTGQKLFF
TRBJ1-2 TRBV28 NA TRBD1 TGTGCCGCCGCCACCCCTGGACAGGTGGATGGCTACACCTTC CAAATPGQVDGYTF